The 32 T cell receptor beta chains reported below all come from one sample, sequenced in a study of cytotoxic CD8 clonotypes in ibrutinib-treated CLL. The method was immunoSEQ multiplex PCR; TCRdb's version includes in-frame clones alone and lacks a portion of them. The sample consists of 35,000 to 50,000 clones, nearly 70% of them appearing once. Material: PBMCs, obtained after 12 months of ibrutinib treatment. The receptors here all came from a human donor with chronic lymphocytic leukemia.

The chain combines TRBV7-2 with TRBJ2-5; D unresolved. V dropped 0 bases and J dropped 4 bases, with 6 bases sitting between them. This CDR3 has 13 amino acids. Germline CDR1 and CDR2: SGHTA and FQGNSA. The CDR3 DNA sequence: TGTGCCAGCAGCTTAGCCCCTTCAGAGACCCAGTACTTC. Translation: CASSLAPSETQYF. The whole variable domain, filled in from reference TRBV7-2 and TRBJ2-5, reads GAGVSQSPSNKVTEKGKDVELRCDPISGHTALYWYRQSLGQGLEFLIYFQGNSAPDKSGLPSDRFSAERTGGSVSTLTIQRTQQEDSAVYLCASSLAPSETQYFGPGTRLLVL.

The chain links TRBV19 to TRBJ2-4; D not resolved. The V gene's germline CDR1 is LNHDA and CDR2 SQIVND (reference sequence). Trimming took off 7 bases at V and 0 bases at J, with 16 bases between the two ends. This CDR3 has 16 residues. In DNA, the CDR3 is TGTGCCAGTACCGCTAGGAGTCAGGTAGCCAAAAACATTCAGTACTTC. Its translation: CASTARSQVAKNIQYF.

The gene calls are TRBV15 and TRBJ2-3, with TRBD1 identical over 9 bases. V lost 3 bases, J lost 6 bases, and 7 bases stayed unmatched. CDR1 LNHNV and CDR2 YYDKDF come from the germline V gene (reference sequence). The CDR3 is 15 residues long. CDR3 in amino acids: CATSRGGTGLDTQYF. The CDR3 nucleotides are TGTGCCACCAGCAGGGGAGGGACAGGGTTGGATACGCAGTATTTT.

This clone appeared a single time. V is TRBV5-6 and J is TRBJ2-1, with 7 bases that match TRBD2. Germline values: CDR1 SGHDT, CDR2 YYEEEE. This CDR3 has 15 residues. V was pared by 4 bases and J by 2 bases, with 6 bases of the junction left unmatched. This CDR3 is CASSRLADTYNEQFF. The CDR3 region has the DNA TGTGCCAGCAGCCGACTAGCCGATACCTACAATGAGCAGTTCTTC.

The rearrangement joins TRBV6-5 to TRBJ2-5; 11 bases match TRBD1. The tail of the sequence fits TRBJ2-7 better, so the J call may be wrong. The germline V gene has CDR1 MNHEY and CDR2 SVGAGI. This CDR3 contains 14 residues. Here the CDR3 reads CASKPGQGAYEQYF. CDR3 sequence (DNA): TGTGCCAGCAAACCGGGACAGGGGGCCTACGAGCAGTACTTC.

This rearrangement joins TRBV10-3 to TRBJ2-1; 9 bases are a match to TRBD2. This CDR3 is built from 14 residues. With 7 bases clipped from V and 5 bases from J, the junction kept 6 bases outside the gene matches. Germline V gene data show CDR1 as ENHRY and CDR2 as SYGVKD. The DNA of the CDR3 is TGTGCCATCACCTCCCTAGCGGGGAACAATGAGCAGTTCTTC. This codes for CAITSLAGNNEQFF.

In DNA, the CDR3 is TGTGCCAGCAGTTTCAGGGACACTGAAGCTTTCTTT. Translated: CASSFRDTEAFF. The chain carries TRBV28 and TRBJ1-1; possibly TRBD1 for D (5 bases). V lost 3 bases to trimming and J lost 3 bases, with 5 bases between them. CDR1 is MDHEN, CDR2 SYDVKM, per germline. The CDR3 extends over 12 amino acids. Variable domain in full (rest from reference TRBV28 and TRBJ1-1): DVKVTQSSRYLVKRTGEKVFLECVQDMDHENMFWYRQDPGLGLRLIYFSYDVKMKEKGDIPEGYSVSREKKERFSLILESASTNQTSMYLCASSFRDTEAFFGQGTRLTVV.

The rearrangement uses TRBV6-5 and TRBJ1-5; TRBD1 aligns across 7 bases. Germline V gene sequence: CDR1 MNHEY, CDR2 SVGAGI. The CDR3 length is 13 residues. V trimming: 4 bases; J trimming: 7 bases; junction bases outside the gene matches: 4. The CDR3 spells CASSSRTGQPQHF. The DNA for the CDR3 is TGTGCCAGCAGTTCCCGGACAGGCCAGCCCCAGCATTTT.

This chain links TRBV4-3 with TRBJ2-1; a weak D match, TRBD2 (6 bases). The germline gives CDR1 LGHNA, CDR2 YSLEER. The CDR3 sequence is 17 residues long. V lost 4 bases and J lost 0, with 16 bases in between. Here the CDR3 reads CASSRSLASSSYNEQFF. CDR3 DNA: TGCGCCAGCAGCCGATCACTAGCTTCAAGCTCCTACAATGAGCAGTTCTTC.

The CDR3 protein is CASGPLTQGGKAFF. The CDR3 DNA sequence: TGTGCTAGTGGTCCCCTCACGCAGGGCGGGAAGGCTTTCTTT. The chain links TRBV12-5 to TRBJ1-1, with D maybe TRBD1 (5 bases). The CDR3 loop spans 14 amino acids. V lost 5 bases and J lost 11, with 21 bases in between. Germline assignment: CDR1 LGHNT and CDR2 FRNRAP.

The chain is built from TRBV18 and TRBJ1-2; TRBD1 might be the D (5 bases). The germline V gene encodes CDR1 KGHSH and CDR2 LQKENI. V lost 3 bases and J 4 bases, leaving 15 bases between the germline ends. The CDR3 covers 15 residues. The CDR3 DNA sequence: TGTGCCAGCTCACCCTCGGGGCCGGGGCTCTATGGCTACACCTTC. The encoded protein is CASSPSGPGLYGYTF.

The V gene is TRBV19, the J gene TRBJ2-7, with 10 bases lining up with TRBD1. Germline V lookup: CDR1 LNHDA, CDR2 SQIVND (reference sequence). J gave up 5 bases and V 4 bases, and 5 bases lay outside the gene matches. The CDR3 has 14 residues. CDR3 loop: CASSNRDRGHEQYF. The CDR3 coding sequence is TGTGCCAGTAGTAACCGGGACAGGGGCCACGAGCAGTACTTC.

The chain is built from TRBV15 and TRBJ1-5; D gene uncertain. Germline-derived CDR1 and CDR2 are LNHNV and YYDKDF (reference sequence). V gave up 5 bases and J gave up 9 bases, with 11 bases separating them. The CDR3 loop spans 12 amino acids. This CDR3 is CATSAGNGPQHF. The CDR3 DNA reads TGTGCCACCAGCGCCGGAAACGGGCCCCAGCATTTT.

The chain's CDR3 is CASSLKAGTYEQYF. CDR3 DNA: TGTGCCAGCAGCTTGAAGGCTGGAACCTACGAGCAGTACTTC. The chain joins TRBV5-6 to TRBJ2-7; no clear D gene. The CDR3 is made up of 14 amino acids. Between the trimmed V and J ends, which lost 1 base and 2 bases, there was a span of 10 bases. Germline CDR1 and CDR2: SGHDT and YYEEEE.

The DNA of the CDR3 is TGTGCCAGCTCACCAGGGGGGCTACGCACAGATACGCAGTATTTT. Translation gives CASSPGGLRTDTQYF. The chain joins TRBV18 to TRBJ2-3; tentatively, D is TRBD1 or TRBD2 (6 bases each). The CDR3 has 15 amino acids. V lost 2 bases and J lost 1, with 10 bases in between. CDR1 KGHSH and CDR2 LQKENI come from the germline V gene.

This clone was counted between two and nine times. For the CDR3, the DNA is TGTGCCAGCAGCATCCGGGACAGCCACTACGAGCAGTACTTC. Its translation is CASSIRDSHYEQYF. This chain connects TRBV6-5 to TRBJ2-7, with 7 bases lining up with TRBD1. The CDR3 contains 14 residues. Germline V gene sequence: CDR1 MNHEY, CDR2 SVGAGI. The V and J ends lost 6 bases and 3 bases, in that order; junction bases with no gene match: 8.

V gene TRBV6-5 combines with J gene TRBJ2-3; D remains unclear. The CDR3 contains 13 residues. V lost 6 bases and J lost 1, with 8 bases in between. Germline CDR1 and CDR2: MNHEY and SVGAGI. CDR3 sequence reads: CASRFPGTDTQYF. DNA for the CDR3: TGTGCCAGCAGATTCCCGGGCACAGATACGCAGTATTTT.

This chain joins TRBV19 and TRBJ2-7; no clear D gene. V was pared by 5 bases and J by 4 bases, with 12 bases between. This CDR3 has 13 residues. Germline values: CDR1 LNHDA, CDR2 SQIVND (reference sequence). The CDR3 loop is CASSLSYRYEQYF. CDR3 DNA sequence: TGTGCCAGTAGTTTATCCTACCGATACGAGCAGTACTTC. Together with reference TRBV19 and TRBJ2-7, the CDR3 gives the full variable domain: DGGITQSPKYLFRKEGQNVTLSCEQNLNHDAMYWYRQDPGQGLRLIYYSQIVNDFQKGDIAEGYSVSREKKESFPLTVTSAQKNPTAFYLCASSLSYRYEQYFGPGTRLTVT.

This chain joins TRBV5-1 and TRBJ1-6, with 10 bases that match TRBD1. This CDR3 spans 16 amino acids. Trimming cost V 0 bases and J 8 bases; bases outside gene matches: 5. From germline, CDR1 is SGHRS and CDR2 YFSETQ. CDR3 in amino acids: CASSLAGGQGYSPLHF. The CDR3 DNA is TGCGCCAGCAGCTTGGCCGGGGGACAGGGGTATTCACCCCTCCACTTT.

The chain is built from TRBV28 and TRBJ1-5, with TRBD1 as a possible D gene (6 bases). The CDR3 is made up of 17 amino acids. From germline, CDR1 is MDHEN and CDR2 SYDVKM. With 9 bases removed from V and 1 base from J, the gap between germline ends came to 22 bases. The CDR3 loop is CASHFWGAGDSNQPQHF. The CDR3, as DNA: TGTGCCAGTCATTTTTGGGGGGCAGGGGACAGCAATCAGCCCCAGCATTTT.

This rearrangement joins TRBV5-6 to TRBJ2-5; 10 bases align to TRBD1. CDR3 length equals 19 residues. Germline loops: CDR1 SGHDT, CDR2 YYEEEE. The V segment lost 3 bases and the J segment 5 bases; nucleotides outside the gene matches: 19. This CDR3 is CASSWPRDRGRIGPETQYF. Written as DNA, the CDR3 is TGTGCCAGCAGCTGGCCCCGAGACAGGGGGCGAATAGGTCCGGAGACCCAGTACTTC.

This chain joins TRBV2 and TRBJ1-1; perhaps TRBD1 as D (6 bases). The CDR3 has 13 residues. Trimming left V 7 bases short and J 4 bases short, with 13 bases between. Germline values: CDR1 SNHLY, CDR2 FYNNEI. CDR3: CASTEGGRTEAFF. In DNA form, the CDR3 reads TGTGCCAGCACCGAAGGGGGTCGCACTGAAGCTTTCTTT.

CDR3 DNA sequence: TGTGCCAGCAGGACCGGACTAGCGGGAGTCCACTACGAGCAGTACTTC. Its protein product is CASRTGLAGVHYEQYF. The chain combines TRBV2 with TRBJ2-7; 13 bases align to TRBD2. The CDR3 extends over 16 amino acids. V was pared by 6 bases and J by 3 bases, with 8 bases of the junction left unmatched. From germline, CDR1 is SNHLY and CDR2 FYNNEI. The full variable domain, rest sourced from reference TRBV2 and TRBJ2-7, is EPEVTQTPSHQVTQMGQEVILRCVPISNHLYFYWYRQILGQKVEFLVSFYNNEISEKSEIFDDQFSVERPDGSNFTLKIRSTKLEDSAMYFCASRTGLAGVHYEQYFGPGTRLTVT.

This clone was detected only once. CDR3 region: CASSLAPVGEQFF. CDR3 bases: TGTGCCAGCAGCTTAGCCCCGGTGGGGGAGCAGTTCTTC. The chain links TRBV7-7 to TRBJ2-1; D gene ambiguous. The CDR3 contains 13 residues. V was shortened by 0 bases and J by 10 bases, with 10 bases between the two germline ends. Germline-derived CDR1 and CDR2 are SSHAT and FNYEAQ (reference sequence). The full variable domain, with the rest looked up from reference TRBV7-7 and TRBJ2-1, is GAGVSQSPRYKVTKRGQDVTLRCDPISSHATLYWYQQALGQGPEFLTYFNYEAQPDKSGLPSDRFSAERPEGSISTLTIQRTEQRDSAMYRCASSLAPVGEQFFGPGTRLTVL.

This clone was seen a handful of times. The chain links TRBV7-2 to TRBJ2-1; 7 bases are a match to TRBD1. CDR1 and CDR2 (germline): SGHTA, FQGNSA. The ends lost 7 bases at V and 10 bases at J; junction bases unmatched: 10. The CDR3 totals 13 residues. The chain's CDR3 is CASTTGALGEQFF. In nucleotides, the CDR3 is TGTGCCAGCACCACAGGGGCGTTAGGGGAGCAGTTCTTC.

The V call is TRBV5-6, the J call TRBJ2-3; TRBD1 matches at 7 bases. Germline values: CDR1 SGHDT, CDR2 YYEEEE. J lost 3 bases, V lost 2 bases, and 6 bases had no gene match. The CDR3 runs 15 residues. The CDR3 spells CASSFLRQGTDTQYF. CDR3 sequence (DNA): TGTGCCAGCAGCTTCCTTCGACAGGGAACAGATACGCAGTATTTT.

The J gene is TRBJ2-7, the V gene TRBV28, with 9 bases identical to TRBD1. This CDR3 has 16 residues. Germline CDR1 and CDR2: MDHEN and SYDVKM. V shed 6 bases and J 1 base; nucleotides not matched to a gene: 10. The CDR3 DNA reads TGTGCCAGCAGACAAACTCCCGGGACAGGGTCCTACGAGCAGTACTTC. Amino acids: CASRQTPGTGSYEQYF.

The rearrangement joins TRBV5-4 to TRBJ2-7, with TRBD2 matching over 8 bases. Germline CDR1 reads SGHNT; CDR2 reads YYREEE (reference sequence). CDR3 size: 15 residues. The ends lost 1 base at V and 2 bases at J; junction bases unmatched: 5. The DNA for the CDR3 is TGTGCCAGCAGCTTGATGCGGGAGGATACCTACGAGCAGTACTTC. Translated, it gives CASSLMREDTYEQYF. Full variable domain (remainder filled in from reference TRBV5-4 and TRBJ2-7): ETGVTQSPTHLIKTRGQQVTLRCSSQSGHNTVSWYQQALGQGPQFIFQYYREEENGRGNFPPRFSGLQFPNYSSELNVNALELDDSALYLCASSLMREDTYEQYFGPGTRLTVT.

The chain carries TRBV6-5 and TRBJ2-5; the match to TRBD2 covers 13 bases. The CDR3 length is 15 residues. Germline loops: CDR1 MNHEY, CDR2 SVGAGI. The trim removed 5 bases at V and 3 bases at J, leaving 3 bases unmatched. The DNA for the CDR3 is TGTGCCAGCAGTAAGGGACTAGCGGGAAAAGAGACCCAGTACTTC. It codes for CASSKGLAGKETQYF.

This sequence joins TRBV4-1 and TRBJ1-5; TRBD1 matches 8 bases. Per germline, CDR1 MGHRA and CDR2 YSYEKL. J gave up 1 base and V 4 bases, and 3 bases lay outside the gene matches. This CDR3 has 15 residues. The CDR3 region is CASSPTGGSNQPQHF. CDR3 nucleotides: TGCGCCAGCAGCCCTACAGGGGGGAGCAATCAGCCCCAGCATTTT.

The chain couples TRBV6-5 to TRBJ2-5, with D tentatively TRBD1 (7 bases). The CDR3 is 16 residues long. The germline V gene has CDR1 MNHEY and CDR2 SVGAGI. Trimming cost V 0 bases and J 6 bases, with 17 bases left between them. The CDR3 reads CASSYSRTGGQKTQYF. In DNA, the CDR3 is TGTGCCAGCAGTTACTCGAGGACAGGAGGGCAAAAGACCCAGTACTTC.

This chain joins TRBV29-1 and TRBJ1-1; no reliable D call. The V gene's germline CDR1 is SQVTM and CDR2 ANQGSEA. The CDR3 covers 12 residues. V dropped 6 bases and J dropped 0 bases, with 8 bases sitting between them. The CDR3 reads CSVGGMNTEAFF. CDR3 in DNA: TGCAGCGTGGGCGGGATGAACACTGAAGCTTTCTTT.